A single sample is the source of the 29 T cell receptor beta chains below, sequenced in a study of cytomegalovirus exposure and HLA in healthy donors. Produced via immunoSEQ multiplex PCR; TCRdb's table is partial and in-frame only. The repertoire holds 110,000 or so clones, with approximately 91% as singletons. Sequencing was performed on PBMCs. All receptors come from a woman between 18 and 30 years old in good health and CMV-seronegative.

The chain couples TRBV5-1 to TRBJ1-5; D is unclear. Per germline, CDR1 SGHRS and CDR2 YFSETQ. Trimming took off 0 bases at V and 2 bases at J, with 6 bases between the two ends. The CDR3 consists of 14 residues. The CDR3 loop is CASSLGLGNQPQHF. The CDR3 bases are TGCGCCAGCAGCTTGGGGTTAGGCAATCAGCCCCAGCATTTT.

The chain combines TRBV2 with TRBJ2-3; D perhaps matches TRBD1 (7 bases). In germline, CDR1 is SNHLY, CDR2 FYNNEI. CDR3 length: 15 amino acids. V lost 7 bases and J lost 0, with 14 bases in between. CDR3 nucleotide sequence: TGTGCCAGCACCCAACAGGGGACTAGCACAGATACGCAGTATTTT. Its protein product is CASTQQGTSTDTQYF.

A few counts support this clone. The chain employs TRBV18 and TRBJ1-4; 7 nucleotides align to TRBD1. This CDR3 has 13 residues. The V gene's germline CDR1 is KGHSH and CDR2 LQKENI. The V segment lost 8 bases and the J segment 3 bases; nucleotides outside the gene matches: 3. Here the CDR3 reads CASGTVPNEKLFF. Here the CDR3 DNA reads TGTGCCAGCGGGACAGTTCCTAATGAAAAACTGTTTTTT.

The rearrangement links TRBV4-3 to TRBJ2-7, with TRBD1 matching 8 bases. Germline CDR1 is LGHNA and CDR2 is YSLEER. With V trimmed by 1 base and J by 4 bases, 9 bases remained unmatched. The CDR3 is 16 amino acids. The CDR3 DNA reads TGCGCCAGCAGCCAAGGATTCGCAGGGGGCCTTTACGAGCAGTACTTC. Amino acid sequence: CASSQGFAGGLYEQYF.

In nucleotides, the CDR3 is TGCGCCAGCAGCTTGGGACAGGGAGAAAACATTCAGTACTTC. It specifies CASSLGQGENIQYF. This chain joins TRBV5-1 and TRBJ2-4; 7 nucleotides align to TRBD1. CDR3 length equals 14 residues. Per the germline V gene, CDR1 is SGHRS and CDR2 is YFSETQ. J was trimmed by 5 bases and V by 0 bases; bases with no gene match: 2. Full variable domain (outside the CDR3, taken from reference TRBV5-1 and TRBJ2-4): KAGVTQTPRYLIKTRGQQVTLSCSPISGHRSVSWYQQTPGQGLQFLFEYFSETQRNKGNFPGRFSGRQFSNSRSEMNVSTLELGDSALYLCASSLGQGENIQYFGAGTRLSVL.

The V and J genes are TRBV7-9 and TRBJ1-3; TRBD1 matches at 7 bases. This CDR3 is built from 16 residues. Germline V gene lookup returns CDR1 SEHNR and CDR2 FQNEAQ (reference sequence). After removal of 2 bases from V and 0 bases from J, the junction contained 4 bases not matched to a gene. Written as DNA, the CDR3 is TGTGCCAGCAGCTTACACCGGGACAGCTCTGGAAACACCATATATTTT. As protein: CASSLHRDSSGNTIYF.

The V and J genes are TRBV18 and TRBJ1-4; the D is unclear. V lost 5 bases and J 0 bases, leaving 16 bases between the germline ends. The CDR3 is 17 amino acids. The V gene's germline CDR1 is KGHSH and CDR2 LQKENI. CDR3 residues: CASSSLLEDSTNEKLFF. CDR3 coding DNA: TGTGCCAGCTCATCATTACTGGAGGACTCAACTAATGAAAAACTGTTTTTT. Variable domain in full (rest from reference TRBV18 and TRBJ1-4): NAGVMQNPRHLVRRRGQEARLRCSPMKGHSHVYWYRQLPEEGLKFMVYLQKENIIDESGMPKERFSAEFPKEGPSILRIQQVVRGDSAAYFCASSSLLEDSTNEKLFFGSGTQLSVL.

The chain links TRBV15 to TRBJ1-5; no reliable D call. Trimming took off 8 bases at V and 4 bases at J, with 15 bases between the two ends. This CDR3 region has 14 residues. Germline CDR1 reads LNHNV; CDR2 reads YYDKDF (reference sequence). The CDR3 nucleotides are TGTGCCACCGGCGGTATGGATTTAAATCAGCCCCAGCATTTT. This codes for CATGGMDLNQPQHF.

The chain recombines TRBV28 with TRBJ2-1, with 14 bases identical to TRBD2. The germline gives CDR1 MDHEN, CDR2 SYDVKM. The ends lost 6 bases at V and 8 bases at J; junction bases unmatched: 12. The CDR3 runs to 17 residues. The CDR3 DNA is TGTGCCAGCAGGTCGTATGCCCCGACTAGCGGGAGGGATGAGCAGTTCTTC. Amino acid sequence: CASRSYAPTSGRDEQFF.

The genes are TRBV7-6 and TRBJ1-4; the D is unclear. The germline V and J ends were trimmed by 2 bases and 8 bases, with 15 bases remaining between them. The CDR3 has 15 residues. Germline CDR1 SGHVS, CDR2 FNYEAQ. The CDR3 sequence is CASSLLSSGPEKLFF. The CDR3 coding sequence is TGTGCCAGCAGCTTACTATCTAGCGGGCCCGAAAAACTGTTTTTT. Using reference TRBV7-6 and TRBJ1-4 for the parts outside the CDR3, the full variable domain is GAGVSQSPRYKVTKRGQDVALRCDPISGHVSLYWYRQALGQGPEFLTYFNYEAQQDKSGLPNDRFSAERPEGSISTLTIQRTEQRDSAMYRCASSLLSSGPEKLFFGSGTQLSVL.

The chain combines TRBV4-3 with TRBJ2-3, with TRBD2 identical over 9 bases. Per germline, CDR1 LGHNA and CDR2 YSLEER. This CDR3 region has 15 residues. Losses at the gene ends were 3 bases for V and 2 bases for J; bases not matched to a gene: 3. CDR3: CASSQSSGVTDTQYF. Here the CDR3 DNA reads TGCGCCAGCAGCCAGTCTAGCGGGGTCACAGATACGCAGTATTTT.

The chain uses TRBV30 and TRBJ1-2, with 7 bases identical to TRBD1. CDR1 GTSNPN and CDR2 SVGIG come from the germline V gene (reference sequence). V was pared by 4 bases and J by 5 bases, with 7 bases of the junction left unmatched. The CDR3 extends over 13 amino acids. CDR3 sequence reads: CAWNQQGTYGYTF. DNA for the CDR3: TGTGCCTGGAACCAACAGGGGACTTATGGCTACACCTTC.

The CDR3 region is CASSVGQGLYEQYF. In nucleotides, the CDR3 is TGTGCCAGCAGTGTGGGACAGGGTCTCTACGAGCAGTACTTC. V usage is TRBV6-1 and J usage is TRBJ2-7, with 9 bases that match TRBD1. V was pared by 4 bases and J by 3 bases, with 4 bases of the junction left unmatched. The germline CDR1 and CDR2 sequences are MNHNS and SASEGT. The CDR3 has 14 amino acids.

This chain connects TRBV5-1 to TRBJ2-7, with 9 bases fitting TRBD1. V was clipped by 0 bases and J by 0 bases; unmatched bases: 13. Germline V gene sequence: CDR1 SGHRS, CDR2 YFSETQ. The CDR3 covers 19 residues. DNA for the CDR3: TGCGCCAGCAGCTTGGTCCCGCTGGGGACAGGGACCAGCTCCTACGAGCAGTACTTC. Translated, it gives CASSLVPLGTGTSSYEQYF.

The gene calls are TRBV7-9 and TRBJ2-5; 8 bases fit TRBD2. V lost 6 bases and J lost 5; bases outside the gene matches: 8. The CDR3 totals 14 residues. Germline CDR1 is SEHNR and CDR2 is FQNEAQ (reference sequence). The CDR3 DNA reads as TGTGCCAGCAGTCCTCCGGCGGGAGGCGAGACCCAGTACTTC. It encodes CASSPPAGGETQYF.

This clone showed up just once. This chain uses TRBV28 with TRBJ2-1; perhaps TRBD2 as D (6 bases). V was trimmed by 5 bases and J by 7 bases, leaving 12 bases between them. CDR1 is MDHEN, CDR2 SYDVKM, per germline. The CDR3 runs to 13 residues. Here the CDR3 reads CASSPSGVNEQFF. For the CDR3, the DNA is TGTGCCAGCAGTCCTTCGGGGGTTAATGAGCAGTTCTTC.

The J gene is TRBJ2-7, the V gene TRBV7-9; the match to TRBD2 covers 8 bases. V dropped 7 bases and J dropped 1; count of bases not matched to a gene: 9. Germline assignment: CDR1 SEHNR and CDR2 FQNEAQ (reference sequence). The CDR3 consists of 15 residues. CDR3: CASTRGASGSYEQYF. The CDR3 DNA reads as TGTGCCAGCACCAGGGGAGCTAGCGGGTCCTACGAGCAGTACTTC.

This chain links TRBV6-5 with TRBJ2-1; 8 positions match TRBD1. The CDR3 loop spans 15 amino acids. Trimming took 5 bases from V and 3 from J; bases not matched to a gene: 6. Germline-derived CDR1 and CDR2 are MNHEY and SVGAGI. In DNA form, the CDR3 reads TGTGCCAGCAGTCCGACAGGGGACATCTACAATGAGCAGTTCTTC. As protein: CASSPTGDIYNEQFF.

This chain connects TRBV7-3 to TRBJ1-1; D ambiguous. The V and J ends lost 3 bases and 8 bases respectively, with 13 bases between them. Germline V gene sequence: CDR1 SGHTA, CDR2 FQGTGA. The CDR3 totals 13 residues. CDR3 DNA: TGTGCCAGCAGCTTCGGTAATAACTACGAAGCTTTCTTT. Protein product: CASSFGNNYEAFF.

The genes are TRBV5-3 and TRBJ1-1; a possible D gene is TRBD1 (6 bases). TRBV5-3 belongs to the ORF category, with a function that is uncertain. The CDR3 totals 15 residues. Trimming shortened V by 1 base and J by 3 bases, and 13 bases separated the two germline ends. In DNA, the CDR3 is TGTGCCAGAAGCTTGAACAGCCGACAGGACACTGAAGCTTTCTTT. It specifies CARSLNSRQDTEAFF.

This clone was seen a handful of times. The chain recombines TRBV7-8 with TRBJ1-2; a weak D match, TRBD1 (6 bases). This CDR3 contains 14 residues. V was cut by 1 base and J by 4 bases, with 10 bases left in between. Germline CDR1 SGHVS, CDR2 FQNEAQ. CDR3 in DNA: TGTGCCAGCAGCTTAGACAGGACAGCCTATGGCTACACCTTC. Translation gives CASSLDRTAYGYTF.

The chain carries TRBV7-3 and TRBJ1-2; 12 bases match TRBD1. With V trimmed by 0 bases and J by 5 bases, 4 bases remained unmatched. This CDR3 region has 16 residues. Germline CDR1 SGHTA, CDR2 FQGTGA. CDR3 loop: CASSLTPGQGAYGYTF. As DNA, the CDR3 is TGTGCCAGCAGCTTAACCCCGGGACAGGGGGCGTATGGCTACACCTTC.

Only a few counts were recorded for this clone. J is TRBJ2-2 and V is TRBV7-6; D gene uncertain. V was trimmed by 5 bases and J by 6 bases, leaving 13 bases between them. Germline V gives CDR1 SGHVS, CDR2 FNYEAQ. The CDR3 spans 14 residues. Written as DNA, the CDR3 is TGTGCCAGCAGCGTCTTCACTCGCCCCGGGGAGCTGTTTTTT. Its translation is CASSVFTRPGELFF.

This chain links TRBV11-3 with TRBJ2-1; D unclear. The CDR3 covers 13 residues. Germline V gene sequence: CDR1 SGHNT, CDR2 YENEEA. Deletions cut 1 base from V and 7 bases from J, with 8 bases between. CDR3 DNA sequence: TGTGCCAGCAGCTTAGGTTCCGGGAATGAGCAGTTCTTC. It translates to CASSLGSGNEQFF.

V gene TRBV28 combines with J gene TRBJ1-2, with no clear D. The V end was cut by 3 bases, the J end by 5 bases, with 13 bases between. Germline CDR1 reads MDHEN; CDR2 reads SYDVKM. The CDR3 contains 14 residues. CDR3 loop: CASSLVGLSYGYTF. The CDR3 DNA sequence: TGTGCCAGCAGTTTGGTGGGCCTCTCATATGGCTACACCTTC.

The chain links TRBV7-2 to TRBJ2-2; 13 positions agree with TRBD2. The CDR3 runs 19 residues. Per the germline V gene, CDR1 is SGHTA and CDR2 is FQGNSA. Germline trimming cut 5 bases from V and 0 bases from J; bases unmatched to any gene: 9. CDR3 bases: TGTGCCAGCAGCGCGAGAGGACTAGCGGGAGAATCGAACACCGGGGAGCTGTTTTTT. The encoded protein is CASSARGLAGESNTGELFF.

The V gene is TRBV4-3, the J gene TRBJ2-5; 11 bases match TRBD2. Looked up from germline, CDR1 is LGHNA and CDR2 is YSLEER. The CDR3 runs to 15 residues. The V and J ends lost 0 bases and 7 bases, in that order; junction bases with no gene match: 4. CDR3 protein: CASSQDVLAGGTQYF. The CDR3 bases are TGCGCCAGCAGCCAAGACGTTCTAGCGGGGGGGACCCAGTACTTC.

This chain connects TRBV4-3 to TRBJ2-2; a weak D match, TRBD1 (5 bases). Trimming shortened V by 3 bases and J by 1 base, and 6 bases separated the two germline ends. CDR1 and CDR2 (germline): LGHNA, YSLEER. This CDR3 spans 14 amino acids. The CDR3 region is CASSHTGNTGELFF. The CDR3 region has the DNA TGCGCCAGCAGCCATACAGGGAACACCGGGGAGCTGTTTTTT.

The gene calls are TRBV7-9 and TRBJ2-1; 8 bases are shared with TRBD2. The ends lost 4 bases at V and 8 bases at J; junction bases unmatched: 4. Germline V gene lookup returns CDR1 SEHNR and CDR2 FQNEAQ (reference sequence). This CDR3 has 13 residues. CDR3 nucleotide sequence: TGTGCCAGCAGCTGGACTAGCTTGGATGAGCAGTTCTTC. It yields the protein CASSWTSLDEQFF.